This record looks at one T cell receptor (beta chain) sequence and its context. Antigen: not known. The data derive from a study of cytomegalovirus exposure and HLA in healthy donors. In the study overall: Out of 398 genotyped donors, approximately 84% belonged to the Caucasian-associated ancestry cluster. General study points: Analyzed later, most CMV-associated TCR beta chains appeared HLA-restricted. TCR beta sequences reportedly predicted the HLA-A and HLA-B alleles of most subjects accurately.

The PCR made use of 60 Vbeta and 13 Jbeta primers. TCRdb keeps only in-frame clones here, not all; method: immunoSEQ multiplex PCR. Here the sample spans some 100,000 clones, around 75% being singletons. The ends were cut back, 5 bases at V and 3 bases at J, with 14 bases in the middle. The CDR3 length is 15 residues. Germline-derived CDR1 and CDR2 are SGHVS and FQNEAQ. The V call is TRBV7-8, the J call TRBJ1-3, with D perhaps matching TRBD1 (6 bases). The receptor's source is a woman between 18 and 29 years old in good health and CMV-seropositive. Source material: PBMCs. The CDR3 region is CASSPRGGSGNTIYF. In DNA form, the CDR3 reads TGTGCCAGCAGCCCCAGGGGAGGGAGTGGAAACACCATATATTTT.